This TCR beta chain originates from a study of immune heterogeneity within non-small cell lung tumors. At approximately 600 ng per sample, bulk tumor genomic DNA provided the template. Spaced far apart, several biopsies were taken from each primary tumor during surgery. Patients with untreated, newly diagnosed non-small cell lung cancer underwent curative surgery. Using 32 V and 13 J primers, multiplex PCR amplified TCR beta CDR3. TCRdb re-called the multiplex PCR reads through MiXCR, storing one row per CDR3 protein. This table holds about 4,600 distinct CDR3 sequences, about 40% found once. The source of this sequence is a woman between 50 and 59 years old with non-small cell lung cancer. The sequenced material came from lung tumor tissue.

The chain's CDR3 is CASSAARTRYEQYF. In nucleotides, the CDR3 is TGTGCCAGCAGTGCCGCTAGGACGCGGTACGAGCAGTACTTC. This chain uses TRBV12-3 or TRBV12-4 with TRBJ2-7; D gene uncertain. The CDR3 covers 14 residues. Between the trimmed V and J ends, which lost 5 bases and 4 bases, there was a span of 15 bases.